This paragraph covers one TCR beta chain sequence. What it binds is not known. V lost 2 bases, J lost 0 bases, and 1 base stayed unmatched. This CDR3 region has 14 residues. The germline CDR1 and CDR2 sequences are SGHRS and YFSETQ. This sample is drawn from a study of cytomegalovirus exposure and HLA in healthy donors. Use of 60 Vbeta and 13 Jbeta primers characterized the PCR. Using immunoSEQ multiplex PCR, the repertoire was profiled, and TCRdb retains in-frame clones only, with some absent. The sample holds roughly 120,000 clones; 8.5% are singletons and the top ten take 5% to 7%. Study-wide results and caveats: The study flagged some 170 TCR beta chains as cytomegalovirus-associated.

Sequenced input: PBMCs. The clonotype originates from a man aged 40-49 years in good health and CMV-seronegative. V and J are TRBV5-1 and TRBJ2-7, with 8 bases that match TRBD1. The CDR3 nucleotides read TGCGCCAGCAGCTTAGACAGGGGCTCCTACGAGCAGTACTTC. As protein: CASSLDRGSYEQYF.